This T cell receptor (beta chain) was identified during a study of cytomegalovirus exposure and HLA in healthy donors. In the study overall: Among the 400 or so donors who were genotyped, 70% to 90% fell in the genetic ancestry cluster that is associated with self-reported Caucasian donors. General study points: The authors listed 150 to 200 TCR beta chains as cytomegalovirus-associated. Fewer N-insertions (relative to the roughly 700-donor mean) were reportedly seen in an Asian-associated ancestry cluster in a later analysis.

With regard to this clone: What it binds is unknown.

The CDR3 totals 15 residues. The V end lost 5 bases, the J end lost 4 bases, and 15 bases lay between the germline ends. Germline CDR1 reads SNHLY; CDR2 reads FYNNEI. A multiplex PCR was run with 60 Vbeta primers and 13 Jbeta primers. Sequenced by immunoSEQ multiplex PCR; TCRdb stores in-frame clones only, minus some. Of 160,000 or so clones in the sample, over 75% were seen once. The sample comprised PBMCs. The rearrangement uses TRBV2 and TRBJ2-4, with a possible D match to TRBD2 (6 bases). This clonotype originated in a man aged 55 to 69 in good health and CMV-seronegative. The CDR3, as DNA: TGTGCCAGCAGTCCCCGCTGGGGGGAAAAAAACATTCAGTACTTC. Translated, it gives CASSPRWGEKNIQYF.